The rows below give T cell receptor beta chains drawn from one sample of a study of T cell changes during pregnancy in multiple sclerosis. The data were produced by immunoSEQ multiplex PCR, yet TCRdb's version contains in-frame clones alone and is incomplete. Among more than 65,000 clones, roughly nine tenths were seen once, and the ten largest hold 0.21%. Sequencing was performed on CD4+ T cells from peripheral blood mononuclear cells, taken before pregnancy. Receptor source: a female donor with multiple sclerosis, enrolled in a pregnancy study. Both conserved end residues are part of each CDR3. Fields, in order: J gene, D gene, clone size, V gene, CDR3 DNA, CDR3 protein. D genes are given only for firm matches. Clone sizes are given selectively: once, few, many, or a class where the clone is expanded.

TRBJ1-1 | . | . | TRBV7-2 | TGTGCCAGCAGCTTAGAGTGGCTCGGGGGGCGGGAGATGAACACTGAAGCTTTCTTT | CASSLEWLGGREMNTEAFF
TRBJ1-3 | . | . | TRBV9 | TGTGCCAGCAGCTCACATCAGACCTGGGCCCCTGGAAACACCATATATTTT | CASSSHQTWAPGNTIYF
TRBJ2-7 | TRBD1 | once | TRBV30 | TGTGCCTGGTGGGGGACAGGGACCTACGAGCAGTACTTC | CAWWGTGTYEQYF
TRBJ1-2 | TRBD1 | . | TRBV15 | TGTGCCACCAGCAGCTGGACAGGTGACTATGGCTACACCTTC | CATSSWTGDYGYTF
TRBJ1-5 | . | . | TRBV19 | TGTGCCAGTAGTATCGATCGGGGGGGTCAGCCCCAGCATTTT | CASSIDRGGQPQHF
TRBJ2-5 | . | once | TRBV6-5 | TGTGCCAGCAGTTACTCGATAGGTGGGCTCCAAGAGACCCAGTACTTC | CASSYSIGGLQETQYF
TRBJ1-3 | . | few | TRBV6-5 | TGTGCCAGCAGTTTGGGGGCCCGAAGAGGAAACACCATATATTTT | CASSLGARRGNTIYF
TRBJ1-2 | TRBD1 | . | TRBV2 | TGTGCCGCCTACGACAGGGGCCAGGGGGCCTATGGCTACACCTTC | CAAYDRGQGAYGYTF
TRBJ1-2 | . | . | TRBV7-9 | TGTGCCAGCAGCCTGCTGGGGGGGCTCGGAGGCTACACCTTC | CASSLLGGLGGYTF
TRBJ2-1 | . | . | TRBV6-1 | TGTGCCAGCAGTGAAGCTCAAGGGGGTATCTACAATGAGCAGTTCTTC | CASSEAQGGIYNEQFF
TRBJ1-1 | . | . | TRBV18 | TGTGCCAGCTCACCTATGAACACTGAAGCTTTCTTT | CASSPMNTEAFF